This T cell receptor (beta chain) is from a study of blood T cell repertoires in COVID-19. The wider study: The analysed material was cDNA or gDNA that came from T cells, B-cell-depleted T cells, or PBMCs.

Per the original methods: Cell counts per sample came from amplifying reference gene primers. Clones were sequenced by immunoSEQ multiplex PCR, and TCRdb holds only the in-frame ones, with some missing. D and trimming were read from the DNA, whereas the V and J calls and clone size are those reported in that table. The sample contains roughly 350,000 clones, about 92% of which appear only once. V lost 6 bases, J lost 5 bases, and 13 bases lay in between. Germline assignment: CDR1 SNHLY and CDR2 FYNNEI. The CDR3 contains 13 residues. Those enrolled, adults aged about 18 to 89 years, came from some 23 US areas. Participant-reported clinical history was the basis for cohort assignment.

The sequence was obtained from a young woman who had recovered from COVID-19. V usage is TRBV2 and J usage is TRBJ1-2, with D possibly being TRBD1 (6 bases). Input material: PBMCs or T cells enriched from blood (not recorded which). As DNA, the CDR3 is TGTGCCAGCAGCGAGGACAGCTTTTATGGCTACACCTTC. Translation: CASSEDSFYGYTF. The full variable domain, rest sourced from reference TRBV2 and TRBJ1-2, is EPEVTQTPSHQVTQMGQEVILRCVPISNHLYFYWYRQILGQKVEFLVSFYNNEISEKSEIFDDQFSVERPDGSNFTLKIRSTKLEDSAMYFCASSEDSFYGYTFGSGTRLTVV.